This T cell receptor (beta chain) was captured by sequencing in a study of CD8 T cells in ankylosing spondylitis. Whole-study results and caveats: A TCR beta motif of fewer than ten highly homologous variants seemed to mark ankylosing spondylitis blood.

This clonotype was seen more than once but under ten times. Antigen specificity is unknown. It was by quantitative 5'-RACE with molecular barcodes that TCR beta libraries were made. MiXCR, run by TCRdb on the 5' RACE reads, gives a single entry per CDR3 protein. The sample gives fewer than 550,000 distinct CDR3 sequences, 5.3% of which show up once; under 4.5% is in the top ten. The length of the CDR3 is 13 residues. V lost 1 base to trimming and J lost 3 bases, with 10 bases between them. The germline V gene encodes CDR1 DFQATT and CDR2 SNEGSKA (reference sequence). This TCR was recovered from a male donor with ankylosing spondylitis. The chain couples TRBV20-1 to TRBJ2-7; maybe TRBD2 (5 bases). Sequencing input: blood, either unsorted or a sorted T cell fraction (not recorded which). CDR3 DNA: TGCAGTGCTAGAGGTCCGGGGATCTACGAGCAGTACTTC. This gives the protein CSARGPGIYEQYF.